These 6 T cell receptor beta chains originate from one sample sequenced in a study of molecular identifiers for immune sequencing clone quantification. MiXCR was run by TCRdb on the PCR reads, yielding one entry per CDR3 protein. The top ten clones hold about 0.8% of a sample with approximately 590,000 distinct CDR3 sequences, about 25% of them seen once. The source material was naive CD8+ T cells from blood, with Jurkat cell RNA spiked in. Subset in this sample: FACS-sorted CD8+CD4-CCR7+CD45RA+ naive T cells. These receptors were collected from a human donor in good health. Some libraries in this study had Jurkat cell RNA spiked in.

This clonotype was observed at least ten times. The rearrangement joins TRBV7-9 to TRBJ1-4, with D unresolved. The length of the CDR3 is 15 residues. The germline V gene encodes CDR1 SEHNR and CDR2 FQNEAQ (reference sequence). Trimming shortened V by 4 bases and J by 0 bases, and 9 bases separated the two germline ends. CDR3 nucleotides: TGTGCCAGCAGCTCGTATCCGTCAACTAATGAAAAACTGTTTTTT. Translation: CASSSYPSTNEKLFF.

This clonotype was seen repeatedly, ten times or more. V and J are TRBV2 and TRBJ2-3, with TRBD2 identical over 7 bases. Germline CDR1 and CDR2: SNHLY and FYNNEI. J lost 0 bases, V lost 3 bases, and 3 bases had no gene match. This CDR3 is built from 15 residues. CDR3 DNA: TGTGCCAGCAGTGACGGGGGGACCAGCACAGATACGCAGTATTTT. Translating gives CASSDGGTSTDTQYF.

There are many counts of this clonotype. The chain carries TRBV11-2 and TRBJ2-7, with 8 bases identical to TRBD2. V was pared by 1 base and J by 3 bases, with 5 bases of the junction left unmatched. This CDR3 comprises 15 residues. Germline-derived CDR1 and CDR2 are SGHAT and FQNNGV. For the CDR3, the DNA is TGTGCCAGCAGCTTAGGGTCGGGGGGGTTCTACGAGCAGTACTTC. This codes for CASSLGSGGFYEQYF.

Ten or more counts support this clonotype. V is TRBV10-3 and J is TRBJ1-2; 10 nucleotides line up with TRBD1. The V gene's germline CDR1 is ENHRY and CDR2 SYGVKD. The CDR3 consists of 14 residues. The trim removed 8 bases at V and 4 bases at J, leaving 7 bases unmatched. DNA for the CDR3: TGTGCCATCGCCGCCGGGACAGGGGTCTATGGCTACACCTTC. It specifies CAIAAGTGVYGYTF.

This clonotype appeared a few times. This chain connects TRBV6-2 or TRBV6-3 to TRBJ2-7; 9 positions agree with TRBD1. The V segment lost 6 bases and the J segment 4 bases; nucleotides outside the gene matches: 10. CDR3 length: 15 residues. Germline CDR1 MNHEY, CDR2 SVGEGT. DNA of the CDR3: TGTGCCAGCAGAATCCTGCCGGGACAGGGATACGAGCAGTACTTC. It translates to CASRILPGQGYEQYF.

J is TRBJ2-1 and V is TRBV27; perhaps TRBD2 as D (5 bases). V was shortened by 6 bases and J by 2 bases, with 11 bases between the two germline ends. This CDR3 has 14 amino acids. The germline V gene has CDR1 MNHEY and CDR2 SMNVEV (reference sequence). The CDR3: CASRGRDPYNEQFF. In DNA, the CDR3 is TGTGCCAGCAGGGGTCGGGATCCCTACAATGAGCAGTTCTTC.